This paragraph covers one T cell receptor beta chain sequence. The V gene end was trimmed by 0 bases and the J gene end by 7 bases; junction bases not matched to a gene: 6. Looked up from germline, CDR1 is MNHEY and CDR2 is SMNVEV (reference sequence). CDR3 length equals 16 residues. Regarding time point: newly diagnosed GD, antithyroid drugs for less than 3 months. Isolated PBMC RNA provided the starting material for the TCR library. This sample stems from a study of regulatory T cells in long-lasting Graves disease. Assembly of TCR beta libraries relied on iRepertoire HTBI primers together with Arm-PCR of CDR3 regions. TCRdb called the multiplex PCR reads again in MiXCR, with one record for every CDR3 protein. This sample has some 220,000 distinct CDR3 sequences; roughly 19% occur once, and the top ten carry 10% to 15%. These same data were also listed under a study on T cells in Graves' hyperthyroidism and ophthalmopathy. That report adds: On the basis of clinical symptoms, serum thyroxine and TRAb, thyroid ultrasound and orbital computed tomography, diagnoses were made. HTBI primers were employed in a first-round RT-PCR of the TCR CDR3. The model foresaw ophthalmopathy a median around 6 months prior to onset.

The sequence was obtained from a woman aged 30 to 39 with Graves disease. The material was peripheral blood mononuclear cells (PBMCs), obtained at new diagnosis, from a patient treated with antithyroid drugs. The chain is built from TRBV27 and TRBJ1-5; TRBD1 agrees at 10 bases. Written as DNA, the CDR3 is TGTGCCAGCAGTTTATCGGGACAGGGGATGGGCCAGCCCCAGCATTTT. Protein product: CASSLSGQGMGQPQHF.